The 27 T cell receptor beta chains presented below share a single source sample, sequenced in a study of blood T cell repertoires in COVID-19. Only in-frame clones appear in the TCRdb table, and some are missing; sequencing was by immunoSEQ multiplex PCR. The data hold 180,000 or so clones, with more than 70% observed a single time. The sample was PBMCs or T cells enriched from blood (not recorded which). All receptors come from a woman aged 45-60 years in a cohort exposed to, infected with or recovered from COVID-19 (not recorded which).

The chain couples TRBV6-5 to TRBJ2-3; perhaps TRBD2 as D (6 bases). The germline V gene encodes CDR1 MNHEY and CDR2 SVGAGI. The V end lost 7 bases, the J end lost 0 bases, and 11 bases lay between the germline ends. The CDR3 spans 14 residues. The CDR3 is CASTAGRSTDTQYF. The CDR3 nucleotides read TGTGCCAGCACCGCGGGACGGAGCACAGATACGCAGTATTTT.

The rearrangement links TRBV4-2 to TRBJ2-5, with D possibly being TRBD2 (6 bases). V lost 0 bases, J lost 2 bases, and 22 bases lay in between. From germline, CDR1 is LGHNA and CDR2 YNFKEQ. CDR3 length: 19 amino acids. This CDR3 reads CASSQEVWDGRPAQETQYF. CDR3 DNA sequence: TGTGCCAGCAGCCAAGAGGTCTGGGATGGGAGGCCCGCTCAAGAGACCCAGTACTTC.

The chain recombines TRBV7-3 with TRBJ2-1; 8 nucleotides agree with TRBD2. Per germline, CDR1 SGHTA and CDR2 FQGTGA. CDR3 length: 15 amino acids. V shed 4 bases, J shed 6 bases, and the junction held 8 bases outside the gene matches. The CDR3 is CASSSDGTRGNEQFF. The CDR3 nucleotides read TGTGCCAGCAGCTCCGACGGGACTAGGGGCAATGAGCAGTTCTTC.

This clone was recorded many times. The V gene is TRBV3-1 (or the pseudogene TRBV3-2), the J gene TRBJ2-4; 8 nucleotides agree with TRBD1. V was pared by 2 bases and J by 8 bases, with 5 bases of the junction left unmatched. The CDR3 sequence is 14 residues long. Looked up from germline, CDR1 is LGHDT and CDR2 is YNNKEL (reference sequence). The CDR3 loop is CASSQYQGADIQYF. The CDR3 DNA sequence: TGTGCCAGCAGCCAATATCAGGGGGCAGACATTCAGTACTTC.

CDR3 in DNA: TGTGCCAGCAGCCCCTTTGCGACCGGGGAGACCCAGTACTTC. The encoded protein is CASSPFATGETQYF. The chain employs TRBV11-2 and TRBJ2-5, with no clear D. The CDR3 extends over 14 amino acids. The germline V gene has CDR1 SGHAT and CDR2 FQNNGV. V lost 5 bases and J 5 bases, leaving 15 bases between the germline ends. The full variable domain, its missing parts supplied by reference TRBV11-2 and TRBJ2-5, is EAGVAQSPRYKIIEKRQSVAFWCNPISGHATLYWYQQILGQGPKLLIQFQNNGVVDDSQLPKDRFSAERLKGVDSTLKIQPAKLEDSAVYLCASSPFATGETQYFGPGTRLLVL.

The rearrangement links TRBV7-2 to TRBJ2-1, with TRBD2 identical over 7 bases. This CDR3 has 15 amino acids. Germline V gene sequence: CDR1 SGHTA, CDR2 FQGNSA. Trimming removed 3 bases from V and 3 bases from J; junction bases left unmatched: 5. CDR3 in amino acids: CASSFREGRYNEQFF. CDR3 DNA: TGTGCCAGCAGCTTTAGGGAGGGCCGCTACAATGAGCAGTTCTTC.

This sequence joins TRBV4-2 and TRBJ2-5; 15 nucleotides align to TRBD2. CDR1 and CDR2 from the germline V gene are LGHNA and YNFKEQ. V shed 4 bases and J 3 bases; nucleotides not matched to a gene: 3. The CDR3 contains 16 residues. The CDR3 DNA reads TGTGCCAGCAGCCGGCGGACTAGCGGGGGGGAAGAGACCCAGTACTTC. Amino acids: CASSRRTSGGEETQYF.

V and J are TRBV5-1 and TRBJ2-5; D possibly corresponds to TRBD2 (5 bases). This CDR3 is 15 amino acids long. Germline V gene lookup returns CDR1 SGHRS and CDR2 YFSETQ. V was shortened by 0 bases and J by 1 base, with 10 bases between the two germline ends. The CDR3 DNA is TGCGCCAGCAGCTTGGCCGGAGGTTTCCAAGAGACCCAGTACTTC. Translating gives CASSLAGGFQETQYF.

This sequence joins TRBV7-9 and TRBJ1-1; D is unclear. The CDR3 loop spans 14 amino acids. The germline V gene encodes CDR1 SEHNR and CDR2 FQNEAQ (reference sequence). Trimming cost V 4 bases and J 1 base, with 10 bases left between them. The CDR3 DNA sequence: TGTGCCAGCAGCTCACGAGGCAGGAACACTGAAGCTTTCTTT. It codes for CASSSRGRNTEAFF.

The chain links TRBV11-2 to TRBJ2-5; unclear D gene. V was trimmed by 6 bases and J by 1 base, leaving 12 bases between them. The germline V gene has CDR1 SGHAT and CDR2 FQNNGV. The CDR3 is 14 residues long. The CDR3 spells CASRTAGSQETQYF. Written as DNA, the CDR3 is TGTGCCAGCAGGACCGCAGGCTCCCAAGAGACCCAGTACTTC.

In DNA, the CDR3 is TGTGCCAGCAGCTTATCCCTACCGGGACAGAGAAACACCGGGGAGCTGTTTTTT. Translated, it gives CASSLSLPGQRNTGELFF. The chain carries TRBV11-2 and TRBJ2-2, with TRBD1 matching over 7 bases. From germline, CDR1 is SGHAT and CDR2 FQNNGV. V was pared by 2 bases and J by 2 bases, with 11 bases of the junction left unmatched. The CDR3 runs 18 residues.

This sequence joins TRBV28 and TRBJ1-2; D ambiguous. CDR3 length equals 16 residues. Germline CDR1 reads MDHEN; CDR2 reads SYDVKM. The ends were cut back, 2 bases at V and 4 bases at J, with 17 bases in the middle. The DNA of the CDR3 is TGTGCCAGCAGTTTAGTGTTACTTAGGGAGGGCTATGGCTACACCTTC. Its protein product is CASSLVLLREGYGYTF.

The chain has TRBV27 and TRBJ2-2; possible D gene TRBD1, 6 bases. Deletions cut 5 bases from V and 0 bases from J, with 25 bases between. The CDR3 sequence is 20 residues long. Germline V gene data show CDR1 as MNHEY and CDR2 as SMNVEV (reference sequence). The CDR3 loop is CASSPRTEPLPPANTGELFF. The CDR3 DNA reads as TGTGCCAGCAGTCCTAGGACAGAGCCTTTACCCCCTGCGAACACCGGGGAGCTGTTTTTT.

The chain links TRBV28 to TRBJ1-5, with D uncertain. Per germline, CDR1 MDHEN and CDR2 SYDVKM. V was pared by 5 bases and J by 3 bases, with 17 bases between. The CDR3 is 16 amino acids. The CDR3 nucleotides read TGTGCCAGCAGTGACGGCGGAGGGCACCTCAATCAGCCCCAGCATTTT. Its protein is CASSDGGGHLNQPQHF.

This chain uses TRBV5-1 with TRBJ2-7; TRBD2 aligns across 10 bases. The CDR3 contains 15 residues. CDR1 and CDR2 (germline): SGHRS, YFSETQ. V was clipped by 0 bases and J by 3 bases; unmatched bases: 3. CDR3 DNA: TGCGCCAGCAGCTTGGATGCTAGCGGGAGCTACGAGCAGTACTTC. As protein: CASSLDASGSYEQYF.

V usage is TRBV6-6 and J usage is TRBJ1-2; the D is unclear. Germline-derived CDR1 and CDR2 are MNHNY and SVGAGI (reference sequence). V lost 8 bases, J lost 2 bases, and 9 bases lay in between. The CDR3 totals 12 residues. As DNA, the CDR3 is TGTGCCAGCTTGGGCCAGAACTATGGCTACACCTTC. Translation gives CASLGQNYGYTF.

This chain connects TRBV5-4 to TRBJ2-3; D may be TRBD1 (5 bases). Germline assignment: CDR1 SGHNT and CDR2 YYREEE (reference sequence). The CDR3 consists of 17 residues. The V end lost 0 bases, the J end lost 0 bases, and 14 bases lay between the germline ends. The CDR3 loop is CASSLGQWTGSTDTQYF. In DNA, the CDR3 is TGTGCCAGCAGCTTGGGACAGTGGACCGGCAGCACAGATACGCAGTATTTT. Full variable domain (outside the CDR3, taken from reference TRBV5-4 and TRBJ2-3): ETGVTQSPTHLIKTRGQQVTLRCSSQSGHNTVSWYQQALGQGPQFIFQYYREEENGRGNFPPRFSGLQFPNYSSELNVNALELDDSALYLCASSLGQWTGSTDTQYFGPGTRLTVL.

This clone showed up just a few times. The chain employs TRBV6-1 and TRBJ2-7; 7 nucleotides align to TRBD2. J was trimmed by 9 bases and V by 3 bases; bases with no gene match: 8. This CDR3 has 13 residues. From germline, CDR1 is MNHNS and CDR2 SASEGT. The CDR3 loop reads CASSDIGGGVQYF. The CDR3 nucleotides are TGTGCCAGCAGTGATATCGGTGGGGGGGTGCAGTACTTC.

This clone was seen ten or more times. The same CDR3 can be traced to other DNA sequences in this sample. The genes are TRBV4-1 and TRBJ2-7; a weak D match, TRBD2 (5 bases). The CDR3 spans 15 residues. V was shortened by 3 bases and J by 0 bases, with 12 bases between the two germline ends. Germline CDR1 MGHRA, CDR2 YSYEKL. For the CDR3, the DNA is TGCGCCAGCAGCCAGCACACGGGGTCCTCCTACGAGCAGTACTTC. It specifies CASSQHTGSSYEQYF.

The chain is built from TRBV9 and TRBJ2-1; D not certain. The CDR3 has 15 amino acids. CDR1 and CDR2 (germline): SGDLS, YYNGEE. The V end was cut by 0 bases, the J end by 3 bases, with 10 bases between. CDR3 nucleotide sequence: TGTGCCAGCAGCGTAGACCCAGGAAACTACAATGAGCAGTTCTTC. Amino acid sequence: CASSVDPGNYNEQFF.

The rearrangement uses TRBV9 and TRBJ2-3, with 10 bases identical to TRBD2. The CDR3 has 16 residues. CDR1 is SGDLS and CDR2 is YYNGEE in the germline V gene. Germline trimming cut 4 bases from V and 1 base from J; bases unmatched to any gene: 6. CDR3 coding DNA: TGTGCCAGCAGCCCCCGAGGGACTAGCGGCACAGATACGCAGTATTTT. Protein: CASSPRGTSGTDTQYF.

This sequence joins TRBV3-1 (or the pseudogene TRBV3-2) and TRBJ2-7; 12 positions agree with TRBD2. Trimming cost V 1 base and J 4 bases; bases outside gene matches: 2. Germline loops: CDR1 LGHDT, CDR2 YNNKEL (reference sequence). The CDR3 totals 15 residues. CDR3 region: CASSQGTSGVYEQYF. CDR3 in DNA: TGTGCCAGCAGCCAAGGGACTAGCGGGGTATACGAGCAGTACTTC.

This clone came up a few times. The CDR3 DNA reads TGTGCCAGCAGCCTTTTACAGGGGATCGTGGATGGCTACACCTTC. Translation gives CASSLLQGIVDGYTF. This chain connects TRBV5-6 to TRBJ1-2; TRBD1 agrees at 7 bases. The V segment lost 4 bases and the J segment 6 bases; nucleotides outside the gene matches: 12. The CDR3 consists of 15 residues. CDR1 and CDR2 from the germline V gene are SGHDT and YYEEEE.

The chain couples TRBV5-6 to TRBJ1-5, with 7 bases matching TRBD1. Per the germline V gene, CDR1 is SGHDT and CDR2 is YYEEEE. This CDR3 has 15 residues. The trim removed 0 bases at V and 6 bases at J, leaving 6 bases unmatched. The CDR3 sequence is CASSLGQGVSQPQHF. The CDR3 nucleotides are TGTGCCAGCAGCTTGGGTCAGGGGGTAAGTCAGCCCCAGCATTTT.

This clone was found many times. V usage is TRBV30 and J usage is TRBJ2-6; D is ambiguous. This CDR3 is 17 amino acids long. CDR1 is GTSNPN, CDR2 SVGIG, per germline (reference sequence). Trimming stripped 0 bases from V and 0 bases from J, with 12 bases between. The CDR3 DNA sequence: TGTGCCTGGAGTGTGGGTGGAGCAAGCTCTGGGGCCAACGTCCTGACTTTC. This sequence encodes CAWSVGGASSGANVLTF.

The chain links TRBV28 to TRBJ1-5, with 7 positions matching TRBD1. CDR3 size: 17 residues. Trimming took 2 bases from V and 1 from J; bases not matched to a gene: 8. CDR1 MDHEN and CDR2 SYDVKM come from the germline V gene. CDR3 sequence: CASSLLRDSESNQPQHF. The CDR3 bases are TGTGCCAGCAGTTTACTGAGGGACAGCGAGAGCAATCAGCCCCAGCATTTT. The full variable domain, rest sourced from reference TRBV28 and TRBJ1-5, is DVKVTQSSRYLVKRTGEKVFLECVQDMDHENMFWYRQDPGLGLRLIYFSYDVKMKEKGDIPEGYSVSREKKERFSLILESASTNQTSMYLCASSLLRDSESNQPQHFGDGTRLSIL.

The CDR3 is CASSVLFSGTGELFF. The CDR3 DNA follows: TGTGCCAGCAGCGTCCTCTTTTCAGGGACCGGGGAGCTGTTTTTT. V and J are TRBV9 and TRBJ2-2; maybe TRBD1 (5 bases). CDR1 and CDR2 from the germline V gene are SGDLS and YYNGEE. The V end lost 2 bases, the J end lost 5 bases, and 13 bases lay between the germline ends. The CDR3 spans 15 residues.